This T cell receptor (beta chain) came from a study of OX40 agonist ivuxolimab in advanced cancers. Study summary: With ivuxolimab, an agonistic anti-OX40 (CD134) antibody, patients were treated. The study reported partial responses in three patients: one hepatocellular carcinoma, two cutaneous melanoma. Six ivuxolimab dose levels, 0.01 to 10 mg/kg, were given intravenously every 2 weeks. Study-level findings and limits: More expanded clones were found, on average, in CD8+ than in CD4+ T cells.

Concerning this clone itself: Its antigen is unknown.

In germline, CDR1 is KGHSH, CDR2 LQKENI. The CDR3 spans 16 residues. Trimming stripped 1 base from V and 1 base from J, with 12 bases between. This table comes from immunoSEQ multiplex PCR, and its TCRdb copy is limited to in-frame clones, with some not included. The repertoire holds roughly 150,000 clones, approximately 94% seen once, with approximately 0.32% in the top ten. The genes are TRBV18 and TRBJ2-3; possibly TRBD1 for D (6 bases). The source was CD4+ or CD8+ T cells sorted from blood, collected in a trial of the OX40 agonist ivuxolimab. This sequence originates from an adult with an advanced solid tumor such as melanoma, head and neck, liver or kidney cancer. CDR3 in amino acids: CASSPRGGSGTDTQYF. DNA for the CDR3: TGTGCCAGCTCACCACGAGGGGGATCGGGCACAGATACGCAGTATTTT.